What follows are 31 T cell receptor beta chains derived from one specimen sequenced in a study of beta chain features in type 1 diabetes (dated 2018 in TCRdb). Study-wide findings and limitations: In all four CD4+ subsets, TCRB CDR3 length was moderately but significantly shorter in type 1 diabetes patients.

To prepare the library, the immunoSEQ multiplex PCR assay was applied. All of the isolated RNA was reverse transcribed with the High Capacity cDNA Reverse Transcription Kit, so expressed TCRB transcripts were sequenced. TCRdb took this table from immuneACCESS and kept in-frame rearrangements with V and J called. Such tables lack part of the clones; where checked against another copy, unresolved V genes explain under half of the gap, and the rest is unexplained. The sample data list roughly 340,000 clones, and roughly 12% of these were observed just once. The ten largest clones add up to about 0.01% of the sample. The antigens for these receptors are not known. The sequencing input was naive CD4+ T cells from blood. The cell subset or site label on this specimen signifies: true naive CD4+ T cells. The receptors here all came from a woman between 18 and 29 years old with type 1 diabetes.

V gene TRBV7-3 combines with J gene TRBJ2-2; D is possibly TRBD2 (5 bases). Between the trimmed V and J ends, which lost 1 base and 9 bases, there was a span of 12 bases. The CDR3 is 14 residues long. Germline CDR1 SGHTA, CDR2 FQGTGA. CDR3 sequence (DNA): TGTGCCAGCAGCTTAAGTAGGGCGGGCCGGGAGCTGTTTTTT. Residues: CASSLSRAGRELFF.

This chain links TRBV29-1 with TRBJ1-2; 8 bases align to TRBD1. This CDR3 is built from 11 residues. V shed 6 bases and J 9 bases; nucleotides not matched to a gene: 6. CDR1 is SQVTM and CDR2 is ANQGSEA in the germline V gene. CDR3 in DNA: TGCAGCGTAAGGACAGGGAGCCGCTACACCTTC. It encodes CSVRTGSRYTF.

J is TRBJ1-5 and V is TRBV4-2, with 7 nucleotides matching TRBD1. CDR1 is LGHNA, CDR2 YNFKEQ, per germline. The CDR3 is 13 residues long. Trimming cost V 9 bases and J 4 bases; bases outside gene matches: 6. CDR3 sequence (DNA): TGTGCCAGTGGGGACAGACAAAATCAGCCCCAGCATTTT. Its protein product is CASGDRQNQPQHF.

The chain uses TRBV28 and TRBJ2-1; D not resolved. The germline V and J ends were trimmed by 7 bases and 5 bases, with 24 bases remaining between them. CDR3 length equals 17 residues. Germline assignment: CDR1 MDHEN and CDR2 SYDVKM. CDR3 sequence (DNA): TGTGCCAGCACCACACCGGCAGGTCTTAAGAAGGACAATGAGCAGTTCTTC. Amino acid sequence: CASTTPAGLKKDNEQFF.

This clone turned up a few times. This sequence joins TRBV19 and TRBJ1-1, with 7 bases matching TRBD1. Germline-derived CDR1 and CDR2 are LNHDA and SQIVND (reference sequence). The CDR3 spans 14 residues. Trimming removed 5 bases from V and 11 bases from J; junction bases left unmatched: 14. CDR3 in DNA: TGTGCCAGTAGTTCTGTCGACAGGGTCAAAATGGCTTTCTTT. As protein: CASSSVDRVKMAFF.

This clone has a handful of counts. V is TRBV30 and J is TRBJ1-1; no reliable D call. Trimming shortened V by 3 bases and J by 4 bases, and 9 bases separated the two germline ends. Germline V gene sequence: CDR1 GTSNPN, CDR2 SVGIG (reference sequence). The CDR3 has 12 residues. DNA for the CDR3: TGTGCCTGGAGCCGGGTTTCCACTGAAGCTTTCTTT. Protein: CAWSRVSTEAFF.

This clone was picked up a small number of times. The chain combines TRBV28 with TRBJ2-5, with 9 bases aligning to TRBD2. This CDR3 spans 15 amino acids. The germline V gene has CDR1 MDHEN and CDR2 SYDVKM. Trimming cost V 2 bases and J 2 bases; bases outside gene matches: 3. As DNA, the CDR3 is TGTGCCAGCAGTTTAATGACTAGCGGTCAAGAGACCCAGTACTTC. Translation gives CASSLMTSGQETQYF.

The gene calls are TRBV7-9 and TRBJ2-7; the match to TRBD1 covers 7 bases. The CDR3 spans 14 residues. Germline-derived CDR1 and CDR2 are SEHNR and FQNEAQ (reference sequence). Trimming cost V 3 bases and J 2 bases; bases outside gene matches: 4. Written as DNA, the CDR3 is TGTGCCAGCAGCTTTTACGGACAGGCCTACGAGCAGTACTTC. This encodes CASSFYGQAYEQYF.

The genes are TRBV29-1 and TRBJ2-1; TRBD2 is a possible D gene (5 bases). The CDR3 spans 11 residues. Germline V gene sequence: CDR1 SQVTM, CDR2 ANQGSEA. V was shortened by 4 bases and J by 13 bases, with 14 bases between the two germline ends. DNA for the CDR3: TGCAGCGTTGTTACCGGGATAAAACAGTTCTTC. Translated, it gives CSVVTGIKQFF.

CDR3 sequence: CASSVVGSVIDEQFF. DNA for the CDR3: TGTGCCAGCAGCGTAGTCGGGAGCGTGATAGATGAGCAGTTCTTC. The chain combines TRBV9 with TRBJ2-1; TRBD2 might be the D (6 bases). CDR3 length equals 15 residues. Between the trimmed V and J ends, which lost 0 bases and 8 bases, there was a span of 15 bases. CDR1 SGDLS and CDR2 YYNGEE come from the germline V gene.

The gene calls are TRBV4-1 and TRBJ2-2; D may be TRBD1 (9 bases). The length of the CDR3 is 18 residues. V gave up 4 bases and J gave up 5 bases, with 23 bases separating them. Looked up from germline, CDR1 is MGHRA and CDR2 is YSYEKL. DNA for the CDR3: TGCGCCAGCAGCCTGGGACAGGGCGCGGGAGGTGGGACCGGGGAGCTGTTTTTT. It translates to CASSLGQGAGGGTGELFF.

V and J are TRBV18 and TRBJ2-7, with D perhaps matching TRBD2 (6 bases). Germline V gives CDR1 KGHSH, CDR2 LQKENI. This CDR3 is 15 amino acids long. Deletions cut 0 bases from V and 0 bases from J, with 9 bases between. The DNA for the CDR3 is TGTGCCAGCTCACCACCGGGGACTCACTCCTACGAGCAGTACTTC. Its translation is CASSPPGTHSYEQYF.

This clone was recorded once. The chain uses TRBV19 and TRBJ2-1; 8 positions agree with TRBD2. With 7 bases clipped from V and 9 bases from J, the junction kept 11 bases outside the gene matches. The CDR3 runs 14 residues. Germline V gene sequence: CDR1 LNHDA, CDR2 SQIVND (reference sequence). CDR3 sequence reads: CASTSPGGAPEQFF. CDR3 sequence (DNA): TGTGCCAGTACCTCGCCGGGGGGGGCCCCTGAGCAGTTCTTC.

The chain uses TRBV14 and TRBJ1-2, with D uncertain. Germline-derived CDR1 and CDR2 are SGHDN and FVKESK. Trimming shortened V by 3 bases and J by 2 bases, and 10 bases separated the two germline ends. This CDR3 comprises 14 residues. CDR3 in DNA: TGTGCCAGCAGCCAGACTGCCTTGAACTATGGCTACACCTTC. This translates into CASSQTALNYGYTF.

The chain is built from TRBV5-5 and TRBJ2-7, with 7 bases aligning to TRBD2. Trimming took 3 bases from V and 7 from J; bases not matched to a gene: 7. Germline CDR1 is SGHKS and CDR2 is YYEKEE (reference sequence). CDR3 size: 13 residues. This CDR3 is CASSSLSAGEQYF. CDR3 DNA: TGTGCCAGCAGCTCCCTTTCAGCGGGGGAGCAGTACTTC.

This clone was detected a few times. This chain connects TRBV5-1 to TRBJ2-1; D is undetermined. Germline CDR1 is SGHRS and CDR2 is YFSETQ. Trimming removed 4 bases from V and 9 bases from J, with 26 bases in between. This CDR3 has 17 amino acids. The DNA for the CDR3 is TGCGCCAGCAGCCATCCCCGGCTCCGCCCCCCAACGGGTGAGCAGTTCTTC. Translating it yields CASSHPRLRPPTGEQFF.

A few counts support this clone. The V and J genes are TRBV29-1 and TRBJ1-2; D is perhaps TRBD1 (5 bases). The CDR3 runs 11 residues. In germline, CDR1 is SQVTM, CDR2 ANQGSEA. CDR3 amino acids: CTIQGSSGYTF. The DNA of the CDR3 is TGCACCATTCAGGGATCGTCCGGCTACACCTTC.

The rearrangement joins TRBV2 to TRBJ2-7, with 7 bases aligning to TRBD1. Trimming at V came to 9 bases and at J to 3 bases, leaving 11 bases not matched to a gene. The germline V gene encodes CDR1 SNHLY and CDR2 FYNNEI. The CDR3 spans 14 residues. The CDR3 loop reads CASNFFRDSYEQYF. The CDR3 nucleotides read TGTGCCAGTAACTTCTTTAGGGACAGCTACGAGCAGTACTTC.

This clone was seen a few times. The genes are TRBV9 and TRBJ2-7; TRBD2 matches 7 bases. CDR1 is SGDLS, CDR2 YYNGEE, per germline. V was pared by 0 bases and J by 3 bases, with 6 bases of the junction left unmatched. This CDR3 is built from 15 residues. The CDR3 DNA follows: TGTGCCAGCAGCGTAGGGGGAGGGCTACTCTACGAGCAGTACTTC. Its protein product is CASSVGGGLLYEQYF.

This clone showed up just a few times. The gene calls are TRBV4-1 and TRBJ2-7; 9 bases are a match to TRBD2. The CDR3 runs to 16 residues. Per the germline V gene, CDR1 is MGHRA and CDR2 is YSYEKL. J was trimmed by 4 bases and V by 1 base; bases with no gene match: 8. CDR3 sequence reads: CASSQVPSGNPYEQYF. In DNA form, the CDR3 reads TGCGCCAGCAGCCAAGTTCCTAGCGGGAATCCGTACGAGCAGTACTTC.

The chain recombines TRBV7-2 with TRBJ2-3; the D gene is possibly TRBD2 (6 bases). Germline V gene lookup returns CDR1 SGHTA and CDR2 FQGNSA. CDR3 size: 13 residues. Trimming shortened V by 5 bases and J by 13 bases, and 19 bases separated the two germline ends. The CDR3 protein is CASSPSREIGEYF. The DNA of the CDR3 is TGTGCCAGCAGCCCCAGCCGGGAGATAGGGGAGTATTTT.

This chain connects TRBV5-1 to TRBJ1-1, with 7 nucleotides matching TRBD1. Trimming took 4 bases from V and 4 from J; bases not matched to a gene: 4. The length of the CDR3 is 13 residues. Germline V CDR1 and CDR2: SGHRS, YFSETQ. The CDR3 DNA follows: TGCGCCAGCAGCGAGGGGGCTCTCACTGAAGCTTTCTTT. Amino acid sequence: CASSEGALTEAFF.

This clone was detected only a few times. The chain employs TRBV23-1 and TRBJ1-2, with D perhaps TRBD1 (5 bases). Being an ORF, TRBV23-1 has a function that is uncertain. Trimming cost V 4 bases and J 4 bases, with 13 bases left between them. The CDR3 is 14 residues long. The CDR3 loop is CASSPHPGGYGYTF. CDR3 DNA sequence: TGCGCCAGCAGTCCTCACCCCGGGGGCTATGGCTACACCTTC.

The chain employs TRBV28 and TRBJ2-7; D remains unclear. CDR1 MDHEN and CDR2 SYDVKM come from the germline V gene. CDR3 size: 15 residues. V was trimmed by 5 bases and J by 0 bases, leaving 14 bases between them. CDR3 residues: CASSKARAYSYEQYF. In nucleotides, the CDR3 is TGTGCCAGCAGTAAAGCGCGAGCATACTCCTACGAGCAGTACTTC.

The CDR3 nucleotides read TGTGCCAGCAGTCCGGGACAAAAAGAGACCCAGTACTTC. Protein product: CASSPGQKETQYF. The rearrangement uses TRBV6-1 and TRBJ2-5; possibly TRBD1 for D (6 bases). Germline V gene data show CDR1 as MNHNS and CDR2 as SASEGT. V was pared by 5 bases and J by 3 bases, with 10 bases between. This CDR3 comprises 13 residues.

This clone has only a few counts. The rearrangement links TRBV28 to TRBJ1-1, with D maybe TRBD1 (5 bases). This CDR3 comprises 17 residues. CDR1 and CDR2 from the germline V gene are MDHEN and SYDVKM. Trimming removed 5 bases from V and 1 base from J, with 20 bases in between. This CDR3 reads CASSPPDGSQGNTEAFF. CDR3 DNA: TGTGCCAGCAGTCCCCCGGACGGCAGTCAGGGGAACACTGAAGCTTTCTTT.

This clone came up a few times. The genes are TRBV7-2 and TRBJ2-1; TRBD2 matches 12 bases. The junction had 3 bases not matched to a gene; V was cut back by 8 bases and J by 7 bases. There are 13 residues in the CDR3. Germline CDR1 is SGHTA and CDR2 is FQGNSA. The CDR3 nucleotides read TGTGCCAGCCGACTAGCGGGAGCTAATGAGCAGTTCTTC. Translated, it gives CASRLAGANEQFF.

The table lists this clone with a few counts. The chain couples TRBV7-2 to TRBJ1-2; D uncertain. The CDR3 has 14 amino acids. Germline CDR1 reads SGHTA; CDR2 reads FQGNSA. V lost 5 bases, J lost 2 bases, and 12 bases lay in between. CDR3 region: CASSARAANYGYTF. CDR3 in DNA: TGTGCCAGCAGCGCCCGTGCGGCCAACTATGGCTACACCTTC.

This clone was picked up a small number of times. The chain employs TRBV28 and TRBJ2-7; D is undetermined. V lost 8 bases and J 5 bases, leaving 13 bases between the germline ends. The germline V gene has CDR1 MDHEN and CDR2 SYDVKM. This CDR3 has 12 residues. CDR3: CASGIRAHEQYF. The DNA for the CDR3 is TGTGCCAGCGGAATAAGAGCGCACGAGCAGTACTTC.

This chain connects TRBV25-1 to TRBJ1-2, with 9 bases aligning to TRBD1. This CDR3 region has 16 residues. The junction had 14 bases not matched to a gene; V was cut back by 6 bases and J by 6 bases. Germline V gene sequence: CDR1 MGHDK, CDR2 SYGVNS. CDR3 in DNA: TGTGCCAGCAGCCCCCCTAAAGGACAGGGGAGGAATGGCTACACCTTC. Amino acid sequence: CASSPPKGQGRNGYTF.

The chain couples TRBV7-8 to TRBJ2-2, with 9 bases matching TRBD1. The J segment lost 6 bases and the V segment lost 5 bases, leaving 10 bases of the junction unmatched. CDR1 and CDR2 from the germline V gene are SGHVS and FQNEAQ. CDR3 size: 16 residues. CDR3 loop: CASSTRGQGWSGELFF. Here the CDR3 DNA reads TGTGCCAGCAGCACCCGAGGACAGGGGTGGTCCGGGGAGCTGTTTTTT. The full variable domain, completed using reference TRBV7-8 and TRBJ2-2, is GAGVSQSPRYKVAKRGQDVALRCDPISGHVSLFWYQQALGQGPEFLTYFQNEAQLDKSGLPSDRFFAERPEGSVSTLKIQRTQQEDSAVYLCASSTRGQGWSGELFFGEGSRLTVL.